This T cell receptor (beta chain) is drawn from a study of early stage breast cancer tumors. The CDR3 loop spans 15 amino acids. CDR1 LGHNA and CDR2 YNFKEQ come from the germline V gene. V was pared by 1 base and J by 5 bases, with 2 bases of the junction left unmatched. Profiling relied on immunoSEQ multiplex PCR, and the TCRdb table lists in-frame clones only, not all of them. The sample holds fewer than 75,000 clones, over 65% seen once. V usage is TRBV4-2 and J usage is TRBJ1-5; 10 bases match TRBD1. The receptor's source is a person aged 25-39 years with breast cancer. Sequencing input: blood. CDR3 sequence: CASSQVTGGHQPQHF. The CDR3 DNA is TGTGCCAGCAGCCAAGTGACAGGGGGCCATCAGCCCCAGCATTTT.